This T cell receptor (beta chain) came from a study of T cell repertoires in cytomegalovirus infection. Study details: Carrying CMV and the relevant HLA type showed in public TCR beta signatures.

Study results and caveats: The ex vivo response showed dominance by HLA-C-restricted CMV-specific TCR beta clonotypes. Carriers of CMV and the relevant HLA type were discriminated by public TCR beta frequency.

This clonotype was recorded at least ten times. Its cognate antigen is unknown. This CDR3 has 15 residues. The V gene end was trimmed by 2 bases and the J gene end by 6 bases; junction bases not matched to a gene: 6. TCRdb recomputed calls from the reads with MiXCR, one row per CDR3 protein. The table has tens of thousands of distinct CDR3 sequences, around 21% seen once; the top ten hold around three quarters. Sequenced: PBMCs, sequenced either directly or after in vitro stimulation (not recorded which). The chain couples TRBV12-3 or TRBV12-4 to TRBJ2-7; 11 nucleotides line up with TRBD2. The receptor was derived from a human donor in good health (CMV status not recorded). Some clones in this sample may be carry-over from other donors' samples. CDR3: CASSLSSGRFSEQYF. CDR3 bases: TGTGCCAGCAGTTTATCTAGCGGGAGGTTTTCCGAGCAGTACTTC.